The clone carrying this TCR beta chain occurred many times. The antigen remains undetermined. The CDR3 regions of TCR beta were amplified from RNA transcripts. When the TCR CDR3 underwent first-round RT-PCR, the HTBI primer set was used. TCRdb independently ran MiXCR on the multiplex PCR reads; one entry per CDR3 protein. Of some 370,000 distinct CDR3 sequences listed, about 18% are singletons. Germline loops: CDR1 SNHLY, CDR2 FYNNEI. Trimming removed 3 bases at V and 0 bases at J, with 9 bases between. The length of the CDR3 is 16 residues. The sample comes from a study of T cells in Graves' hyperthyroidism and ophthalmopathy. Study-wide background: The blood sample was taken at first diagnosis, before treatment began.

Study-wide results and limits: For ophthalmopathy, model prediction preceded onset by a median about 6 months. Clonotypes that were expanded in thyroid above 0.001 mostly appeared in blood too.

Exclusion of patients followed from uncontrolled infection, other autoimmune disease, pregnancy or lactation. The chain carries TRBV2 and TRBJ1-6; D is unresolved. The sequenced sample consisted of blood. This receptor was obtained from a woman aged 30 to 39 with Graves' hyperthyroidism that later progressed to Graves' ophthalmopathy. CDR3 in DNA: TGTGCCAGCAGTGACGTCGGGAGCTCCTATAATTCACCCCTCCACTTT. Translating it yields CASSDVGSSYNSPLHF.